This record looks at one T cell receptor beta chain sequence and its context. Its target is unknown. Following extraction, RNA underwent reverse transcription to cDNA, which served as the sequencing template. Sequencing used immunoSEQ multiplex PCR; TCRdb keeps in-frame clones, though not all of them. Of over 150,000 clones listed, approximately 60% are singletons. Described treatment: oral pan-JAK inhibitor, 5-10 mg twice daily. Individuals with alopecia areata gave both lesional scalp punch biopsies and peripheral blood for collection. This specimen comes from a study of CD8+ T cells in alopecia areata. Regarding the study as a whole: While patients received tofacitinib, many expanded lesional clones remained present in scalp and blood. Sequencing of scalp samples also captures resident alphabeta T cells of normal skin.

The sample in question was CD4+ T cells sorted from blood, obtained at week 24, from a patient treated with tofacitinib. This clonotype originated in a human donor with alopecia areata.

The CDR3 protein is CATSRDQGTTSEQYF. The CDR3 DNA follows: TGTGCCACCAGCAGAGATCAGGGGACGACATCCGAGCAGTACTTC. The chain joins TRBV15 to TRBJ2-7, with a tentative D call TRBD1 (6 bases). CDR1 is LNHNV and CDR2 is YYDKDF in the germline V gene (reference sequence). The V and J ends lost 0 bases and 6 bases respectively, with 15 bases between them. This CDR3 contains 15 residues.